These 4 T cell receptor beta chains originate from one sample sequenced in a study of blood T cell repertoires in COVID-19. Measured with immunoSEQ multiplex PCR; TCRdb has only the in-frame clones, and not every one. Here the sample spans about 200,000 clones, under 80% being singletons. Sequenced sample: peripheral blood. The receptors were gathered from a man aged 50 or older who had recovered from COVID-19.

This clone was counted only a few times. CDR3 protein: CASSQLFSGENTEAFF. The CDR3 coding sequence is TGTGCCAGCAGCCAGCTGTTTTCCGGGGAAAACACTGAAGCTTTCTTT. This chain uses TRBV14 with TRBJ1-1; D unclear. Looked up from germline, CDR1 is SGHDN and CDR2 is FVKESK. The V end lost 3 bases, the J end lost 2 bases, and 16 bases lay between the germline ends. The CDR3 is 16 residues long.

The DNA of the CDR3 is TGTGCCAGCAGTAAATTCTCGACTAGCGGGACCTACGAGCAGTACTTC. It codes for CASSKFSTSGTYEQYF. This chain uses TRBV6-2 or TRBV6-3 with TRBJ2-7; TRBD2 matches at 11 bases. With V trimmed by 5 bases and J by 2 bases, 8 bases remained unmatched. From germline, CDR1 is MNHEY and CDR2 SVGEGT. The CDR3 has 16 amino acids.

The V and J genes are TRBV4-3 and TRBJ2-3; D might be TRBD2 (5 bases). Germline lookup yields CDR1 LGHNA and CDR2 YSLEER. The CDR3 is made up of 15 amino acids. The germline V and J ends were trimmed by 1 base and 1 base, with 9 bases remaining between them. CDR3 protein: CASSQVRGGTDTQYF. For the CDR3, the DNA is TGCGCCAGCAGCCAAGTCCGGGGTGGCACAGATACGCAGTATTTT.

The genes are TRBV5-3 and TRBJ1-1, with D perhaps matching TRBD1 (5 bases). TRBV5-3 is labeled an ORF, and its function is uncertain. This CDR3 has 14 amino acids. The V gene lost 5 bases and the J gene lost 1 base, with 12 bases spanning the gap. This chain's CDR3 is CARRPPRGNTEAFF. The CDR3 nucleotides read TGTGCCAGAAGACCCCCAAGGGGGAACACTGAAGCTTTCTTT.